These 12 T cell receptor beta chains were sequenced from one sample in a study of neoadjuvant nivolumab and ipilimumab in lung cancer. Generated by immunoSEQ multiplex PCR, the TCRdb table keeps only in-frame clones and is missing some. This repertoire shows about 26,000 clones, 82% found once; its top ten account for 7.5% to 9%. Sequenced here: tumor tissue, sampled after neoadjuvant nivolumab, alone or with ipilimumab, at or shortly before surgery. All receptors derive from an adult with non-small cell lung cancer.

The rearrangement links TRBV11-3 to TRBJ2-1; D remains ambiguous. V lost 2 bases, J lost 7 bases, and 15 bases lay in between. Germline V lookup: CDR1 SGHNT, CDR2 YENEEA. The length of the CDR3 is 15 residues. Here the CDR3 DNA reads TGTGCCAGCAGCTTACAGGACCCCTCGCGGAATGAGCAGTTCTTC. Translated: CASSLQDPSRNEQFF.

V and J are TRBV29-1 and TRBJ2-7; D might be TRBD2 (8 bases). The CDR3 is made up of 12 amino acids. V gave up 7 bases and J gave up 6 bases, with 16 bases separating them. Germline V lookup: CDR1 SQVTM, CDR2 ANQGSEA. The CDR3 here is CSAPGGGSEQYF. The CDR3 bases are TGCAGCGCCCCGGGAGGGGGCTCCGAGCAGTACTTC.

The sample holds one count of this clone. The chain is built from TRBV7-9 and TRBJ2-5; D could derive from TRBD1 or TRBD2 (7 bases each). The CDR3 sequence is 15 residues long. V was cut by 3 bases and J by 4 bases, with 15 bases left in between. CDR1 and CDR2 from the germline V gene are SEHNR and FQNEAQ (reference sequence). CDR3 sequence reads: CASSLGGGGGETQYF. The CDR3 DNA reads as TGTGCCAGCAGCTTGGGAGGGGGCGGAGGAGAGACCCAGTACTTC.

This chain links TRBV19 with TRBJ1-1; TRBD1 matches 9 bases. CDR1 and CDR2 from the germline V gene are LNHDA and SQIVND (reference sequence). CDR3 length equals 14 residues. Trimming took 6 bases from V and 2 from J; bases not matched to a gene: 4. The CDR3 here is CASSGDRVNTEAFF. CDR3 in DNA: TGTGCCAGTAGCGGGGACAGGGTTAACACTGAAGCTTTCTTT.

V gene TRBV11-3 combines with J gene TRBJ2-3, with D possibly TRBD1 on 6 matching bases. This CDR3 contains 15 residues. CDR1 is SGHNT, CDR2 YENEEA, per germline. Trimming shortened V by 1 base and J by 5 bases, and 13 bases separated the two germline ends. The CDR3, as DNA: TGTGCCAGCAGCTTAGGCGGAGGACAGAAAGATACGCAGTATTTT. Its translation: CASSLGGGQKDTQYF.

The V and J genes are TRBV30 and TRBJ1-2; a weak D match, TRBD1 (6 bases). The CDR3 runs 13 residues. Trimming took off 3 bases at V and 9 bases at J, with 17 bases between the two ends. Germline CDR1 and CDR2: GTSNPN and SVGIG (reference sequence). CDR3: CAWRDTGRGSYTF. The CDR3 region has the DNA TGTGCCTGGAGGGATACAGGGCGTGGGAGCTACACCTTC.

The chain links TRBV18 to TRBJ2-2, with D unclear. Trimming removed 0 bases at V and 3 bases at J, with 5 bases between. Germline loops: CDR1 KGHSH, CDR2 LQKENI. The CDR3 loop spans 14 amino acids. The CDR3 loop is CASSPPADTGELFF. The DNA for the CDR3 is TGTGCCAGCTCACCACCGGCGGACACCGGGGAGCTGTTTTTT.

This clone has only one observation. The V and J genes are TRBV30 and TRBJ2-7, with D possibly being TRBD1 (5 bases). Germline CDR1 and CDR2: GTSNPN and SVGIG (reference sequence). CDR3 length: 14 amino acids. V was trimmed by 4 bases and J by 3 bases, leaving 16 bases between them. DNA of the CDR3: TGTGCCTGGAATAAGCCCTCAAGGGGCTACGAGCAGTACTTC. Protein: CAWNKPSRGYEQYF.

This chain links TRBV12-5 with TRBJ2-5; tentatively, D is TRBD1 or TRBD2 (5 bases each). The V and J ends lost 6 bases and 7 bases respectively, with 12 bases between them. CDR3 size: 12 residues. Germline V lookup: CDR1 LGHNT, CDR2 FRNRAP. The CDR3 nucleotides are TGTGCTAGTGGGGGGACGGATAGGACCCAGTACTTC. It is translated as CASGGTDRTQYF.

This clone was seen a single time. This rearrangement joins TRBV11-3 to TRBJ2-7; the D is unclear. CDR3 length: 15 residues. Looked up from germline, CDR1 is SGHNT and CDR2 is YENEEA. V lost 0 bases and J lost 2, with 11 bases in between. CDR3 nucleotides: TGTGCCAGCAGCTTAGATCTTCCGGCGCCCTACGAGCAGTACTTC. Its protein is CASSLDLPAPYEQYF.

V usage is TRBV9 and J usage is TRBJ1-2, with no clear D. CDR1 is SGDLS, CDR2 YYNGEE, per germline. The length of the CDR3 is 15 residues. Trimming left V 0 bases short and J 7 bases short, with 16 bases between. In DNA form, the CDR3 reads TGTGCCAGCAGCGTAGTGAGCCTACCTGTCGGTGGCTACACCTTC. Amino acids: CASSVVSLPVGGYTF.

This chain links TRBV20-1 with TRBJ1-1; D gene uncertain. The V gene's germline CDR1 is DFQATT and CDR2 SNEGSKA (reference sequence). Trimming cost V 3 bases and J 4 bases, with 6 bases left between them. The CDR3 has 11 amino acids. DNA for the CDR3: TGCAGTGCTAGTGGGGTCACTGAAGCTTTCTTT. Protein: CSASGVTEAFF.